The entry below gives a single T cell receptor beta chain sequence along with its context. The study recruited people aged 18 to 89 years across about 25 US areas. Exposed participants came across a COVID-19 case within 2 weeks before study entry. This record belongs to a study of blood T cell repertoires in COVID-19. At the level of the study: T cells, B-cell-depleted T cells, or PBMCs supplied cDNA or gDNA.

Profiled with immunoSEQ multiplex PCR; TCRdb holds only in-frame clones, not every one. The table shows some 240,000 clones, with roughly 85% occurring only once. The clonotype originates from a woman in her forties or fifties who had been exposed to COVID-19. The sample was PBMCs or T cells enriched from blood (not recorded which).

The CDR3 DNA follows: TGTGCCAGCAGCTTGGATCAGGGCGCCGGGGAGCTGTTTTTT. Translating gives CASSLDQGAGELFF. The chain joins TRBV5-4 to TRBJ2-2; maybe TRBD1 (5 bases). Deletions cut 0 bases from V and 6 bases from J, with 9 bases between. Germline-derived CDR1 and CDR2 are SGHNT and YYREEE (reference sequence). The CDR3 is made up of 14 amino acids.